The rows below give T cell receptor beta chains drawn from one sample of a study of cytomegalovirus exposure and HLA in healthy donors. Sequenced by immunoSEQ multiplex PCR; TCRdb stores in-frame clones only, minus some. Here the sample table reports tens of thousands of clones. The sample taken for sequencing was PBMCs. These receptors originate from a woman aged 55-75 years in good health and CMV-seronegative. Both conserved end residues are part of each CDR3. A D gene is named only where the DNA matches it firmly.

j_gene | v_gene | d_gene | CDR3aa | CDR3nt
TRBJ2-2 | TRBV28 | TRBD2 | CASSSGTSGILRYTGELFF | TGTGCCAGCAGTTCAGGGACTAGCGGGATCCTGCGGTACACCGGGGAGCTGTTTTTT
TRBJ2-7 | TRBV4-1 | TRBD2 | CASSQDWRTSGDTYEQYF | TGCGCCAGCAGCCAAGATTGGAGGACTAGCGGGGATACCTACGAGCAGTACTTC
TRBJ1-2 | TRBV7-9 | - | CASRNRTTGSYGYTF | TGTGCCAGCAGGAATCGGACCACGGGGAGCTATGGCTACACCTTC
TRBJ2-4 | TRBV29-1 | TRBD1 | CSVVRDRGSKNIQYF | TGCAGCGTTGTTCGGGACAGGGGATCCAAAAACATTCAGTACTTC
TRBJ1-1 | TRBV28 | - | CAISADTEAFF | TGTGCCATTTCAGCGGACACTGAAGCTTTCTTT
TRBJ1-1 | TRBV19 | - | CASRDQGVQMTEAFF | TGTGCCAGTAGGGACCAAGGGGTACAGATGACTGAAGCTTTCTTT
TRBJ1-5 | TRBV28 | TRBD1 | CASSSSRGTDQPQHF | TGTGCCAGCAGTTCCAGCAGGGGGACCGATCAGCCCCAGCATTTT
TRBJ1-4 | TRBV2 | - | CASGGGGANEKLFF | TGTGCCAGCGGGGGGGGTGGCGCTAATGAAAAACTGTTTTTT
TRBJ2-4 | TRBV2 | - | CASSTQRSRGQLKGIQYF | TGTGCCAGCAGTACCCAACGGTCGCGGGGGCAACTTAAGGGCATTCAGTACTTC
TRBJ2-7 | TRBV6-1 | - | CASSEEASEQYF | TGTGCCAGCAGTGAAGAAGCTAGCGAGCAGTACTTC
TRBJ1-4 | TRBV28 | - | CASTNSNEKLFF | TGTGCCAGCACCAACAGTAATGAAAAACTGTTTTTT
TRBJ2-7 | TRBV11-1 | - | CASSLDLPYEQYF | TGTGCCAGCAGCTTAGACTTACCCTACGAGCAGTACTTC
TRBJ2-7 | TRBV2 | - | CASSKGALFYEQYF | TGTGCCAGCAGTAAAGGAGCCCTGTTCTACGAGCAGTACTTC
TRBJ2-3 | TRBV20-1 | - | CSTQGLATQYF | TGCAGTACGCAGGGTCTCGCTACGCAGTATTTT
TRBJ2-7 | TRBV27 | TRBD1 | CASSLYGTGAYEQYF | TGTGCCAGCAGTCTTTACGGGACAGGGGCCTACGAGCAGTACTTC
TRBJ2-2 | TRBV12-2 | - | CASRLGVLAGLRGTGELFF | TGTGCAAGTCGCCTGGGGGTACTAGCGGGCCTACGGGGCACCGGGGAGCTGTTTTTT
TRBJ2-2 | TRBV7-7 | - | CASSLGRVGTGELFF | TGTGCTAGCAGCTTAGGGCGGGTCGGCACCGGGGAGCTGTTTTTT
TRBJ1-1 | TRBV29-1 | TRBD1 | CSFFGTGEMNTEAFF | TGCAGCTTCTTCGGGACAGGCGAGATGAACACTGAAGCTTTCTTT
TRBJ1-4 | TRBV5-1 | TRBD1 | CAISFFGDSNEKLFF | TGCGCCATCTCCTTCTTCGGGGACAGTAATGAAAAACTGTTTTTT
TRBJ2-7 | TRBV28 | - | CASSSGFYEQYF | TGTGCCAGCAGCTCAGGGTTCTACGAGCAGTACTTC
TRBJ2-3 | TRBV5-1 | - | CASSLAGFSTDTQYF | TGCGCCAGCAGCTTGGCGGGGTTTTCGACAGATACGCAGTATTTT
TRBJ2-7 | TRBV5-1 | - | CASSSSSYEQYF | TGCGCCAGCAGCTCATCCTCCTACGAGCAGTACTTC
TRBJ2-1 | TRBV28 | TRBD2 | CASSSSGSNNEQFF | TGTGCCAGCAGTTCTAGCGGGAGTAACAATGAGCAGTTCTTC
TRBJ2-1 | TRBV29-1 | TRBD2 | CSVEREGGYNEQFF | TGCAGCGTTGAGCGGGAGGGGGGTTACAATGAGCAGTTCTTC
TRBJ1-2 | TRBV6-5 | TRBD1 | CASSRDSNLYGYTF | TGTGCCAGCAGTAGGGACAGCAACCTCTATGGCTACACCTTC
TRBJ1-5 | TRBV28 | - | CASSGLVNQPQHF | TGTGCCAGCAGTGGGCTGGTGAATCAGCCCCAGCATTTT
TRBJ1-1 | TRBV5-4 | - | CASRGGRTEGAEAFF | TGTGCCAGCAGGGGGGGGCGCACGGAAGGGGCTGAAGCTTTCTTT
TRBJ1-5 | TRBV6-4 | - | CASSNEREIQPQHF | TGTGCCAGCAGCAATGAGAGGGAGATACAGCCCCAGCATTTT
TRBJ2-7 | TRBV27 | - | CASSLRGNTFYEQYF | TGTGCCAGCAGTTTAAGAGGGAACACCTTCTACGAGCAGTACTTC
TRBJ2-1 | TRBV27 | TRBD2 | CASRPTTSGRVEQFF | TGTGCCAGCAGGCCTACGACTAGCGGGAGGGTTGAGCAGTTCTTC
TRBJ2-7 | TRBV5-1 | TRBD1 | CASSLQGAREQYF | TGCGCCAGCAGCTTGCAGGGGGCTCGTGAGCAGTACTTC
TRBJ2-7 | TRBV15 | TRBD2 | CATSRGGSSYEQYF | TGTGCCACCAGCAGAGGCGGGAGCTCCTACGAGCAGTACTTC
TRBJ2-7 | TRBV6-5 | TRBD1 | CASRDPGTGFYEQYF | TGTGCCAGCAGGGACCCCGGGACAGGATTCTACGAGCAGTACTTC
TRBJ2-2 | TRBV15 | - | CATSSGHWNTGELFF | TGTGCCACCAGCAGTGGACACTGGAACACCGGGGAGCTGTTTTTT
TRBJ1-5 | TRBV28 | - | CASRLTTGSGNQPQHF | TGTGCCAGCAGACTAACAACAGGGTCGGGCAATCAGCCCCAGCATTTT
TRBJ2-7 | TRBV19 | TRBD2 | CASSIGGRFDEQYF | TGTGCCAGTAGTATCGGGGGGAGGTTCGACGAGCAGTACTTC
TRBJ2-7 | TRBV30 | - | CAWMLAYEQYF | TGTGCCTGGATGTTAGCCTACGAGCAGTACTTC
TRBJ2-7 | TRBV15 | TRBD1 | CATSRDRAGGTYEQYF | TGTGCCACCAGCAGAGATCGGGCAGGGGGTACCTACGAGCAGTACTTC
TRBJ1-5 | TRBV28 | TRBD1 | CASSSGGQGNQPQHF | TGTGCCAGCAGTTCCGGGGGACAGGGCAATCAGCCCCAGCATTTT
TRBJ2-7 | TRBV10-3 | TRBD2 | CAISAAGSGPYEQYF | TGTGCCATCAGTGCAGCGGGATCAGGGCCCTACGAGCAGTACTTC
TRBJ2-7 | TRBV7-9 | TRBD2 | CASSASGSSSYEQYF | TGTGCCAGCAGCGCTAGCGGGAGCAGCTCCTACGAGCAGTACTTC
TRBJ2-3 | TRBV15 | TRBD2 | CATSRGTSGTDTQYF | TGTGCCACCAGCAGAGGGACTAGCGGAACAGATACGCAGTATTTT
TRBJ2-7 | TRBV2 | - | CASSATADRSLCF | TGTGCCAGCAGTGCCACGGCAGACAGGTCCTTGTGCTTC
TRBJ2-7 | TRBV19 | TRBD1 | CASRDPTGTGTYEQYF | TGTGCCAGTAGAGATCCCACCGGGACAGGGACCTACGAGCAGTACTTC
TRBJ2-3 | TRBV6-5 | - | CASSYSITYSTDTQYF | TGTGCCAGCAGTTACTCGATTACCTATAGCACAGATACGCAGTATTTT
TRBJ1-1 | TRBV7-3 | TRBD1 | CASSADREAAEAFF | TGTGCCAGCAGCGCGGACAGGGAGGCGGCTGAAGCTTTCTTT
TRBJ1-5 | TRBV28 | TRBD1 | CASSLLGTGNQPQHF | TGTGCCAGCAGTCTCCTCGGGACAGGGAATCAGCCCCAGCATTTT
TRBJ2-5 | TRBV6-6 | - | CASTAVGGETQYF | TGTGCCAGCACCGCCGTGGGGGGAGAGACCCAGTACTTC
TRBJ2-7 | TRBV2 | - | CASLDAAAHEQYF | TGTGCCAGCTTGGATGCGGCGGCCCACGAGCAGTACTTC
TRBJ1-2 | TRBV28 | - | CATADSYYGYTF | TGTGCCACCGCGGACAGTTACTATGGCTACACCTTC
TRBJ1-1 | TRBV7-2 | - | CASSWAAGGGRTEAFF | TGTGCCAGCAGCTGGGCCGCGGGTGGGGGGAGGACTGAAGCTTTCTTT
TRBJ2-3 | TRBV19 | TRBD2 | CASTLAAGATDTQYF | TGTGCCAGTACTTTAGCAGCGGGGGCCACAGATACGCAGTATTTT
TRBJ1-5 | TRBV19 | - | CATTRQENQPQHF | TGTGCCACCACAAGACAGGAAAATCAGCCCCAGCATTTT